These T cell receptor beta chains were read from a single sample in a study of T cell repertoires in MIS-A myocarditis. Here immunoSEQ multiplex PCR was the method, and the copy in TCRdb shows in-frame clones only, minus some. This sample has 5,000 to 7,500 clones, with 65% to 85% found just once. Sequencing was performed on interventricular septum heart tissue obtained at autopsy. The receptors were sampled from a man in his late teens or twenties with fulminant myocarditis from multisystem inflammatory syndrome in adults (MIS-A) after COVID-19. Both conserved end residues are part of each CDR3. Each record gives: D gene, clone size, J gene, CDR3 length, V gene, CDR3 DNA, CDR3 protein. D genes are given only for firm matches. Clone size is not always given. Where it is, it says once, few, many or a class for expanded clones.

d_call: NA; clone_size: NA; j_call: TRBJ1-1; cdr3_length: 15; v_call: TRBV5-4; cdr3_nt: TGTGCCAGCAGCAGGACACAGGGTGGAAACACTGAAGCTTTCTTT; cdr3_aa: CASSRTQGGNTEAFF
d_call: TRBD1; clone_size: NA; j_call: TRBJ2-7; cdr3_length: 15; v_call: TRBV3-1/TRBV3-2; cdr3_nt: TGTGCCAGCAGCCCCGGACAGGGGGTGTGGGGCGAGCAGTACTTC; cdr3_aa: CASSPGQGVWGEQYF
d_call: NA; clone_size: NA; j_call: TRBJ2-7; cdr3_length: 15; v_call: TRBV29-1; cdr3_nt: TGCAGCGTTGAGGCGGAAGCGGAGCCCATCTACGAGCAGTACTTC; cdr3_aa: CSVEAEAEPIYEQYF
d_call: NA; clone_size: NA; j_call: TRBJ1-2; cdr3_length: 11; v_call: TRBV3-1/TRBV3-2; cdr3_nt: TGTGCCAGCAGCCGGGGGCGAGGCTACACCTTC; cdr3_aa: CASSRGRGYTF
d_call: NA; clone_size: NA; j_call: TRBJ2-1; cdr3_length: 14; v_call: TRBV5-8; cdr3_nt: TGTGCCAGCAGCTTATGGCAGGGGAACAATGAGCAGTTCTTC; cdr3_aa: CASSLWQGNNEQFF
d_call: NA; clone_size: once; j_call: TRBJ2-5; cdr3_length: 15; v_call: TRBV27; cdr3_nt: TGTGCCAGCAGTTTCGCGGCAGGGTTGGCAGAGACCCAGTACTTC; cdr3_aa: CASSFAAGLAETQYF
d_call: NA; clone_size: NA; j_call: TRBJ2-7; cdr3_length: 13; v_call: TRBV6-5; cdr3_nt: TGTGCCAGCCGGCGGGGGCCTGCCTACGAGCAGTACTTC; cdr3_aa: CASRRGPAYEQYF
d_call: NA; clone_size: once; j_call: TRBJ1-4; cdr3_length: 16; v_call: TRBV6-1; cdr3_nt: TGTGCCAGCAGTGAATATGTAGAGTACTCTAATGAAAAACTGTTTTTT; cdr3_aa: CASSEYVEYSNEKLFF
d_call: NA; clone_size: NA; j_call: TRBJ2-3; cdr3_length: 12; v_call: TRBV7-2; cdr3_nt: TGTGCCAGCAGCTTCGGACACTATACGCAGTATTTT; cdr3_aa: CASSFGHYTQYF
d_call: NA; clone_size: NA; j_call: TRBJ1-2; cdr3_length: 17; v_call: TRBV27; cdr3_nt: TGTGCCAGCAAGAGACAGGATGGTATACCCACTAACTATGGCTACACCTTC; cdr3_aa: CASKRQDGIPTNYGYTF
d_call: NA; clone_size: NA; j_call: TRBJ2-1; cdr3_length: 14; v_call: TRBV6-5; cdr3_nt: TGTGCCACCAAATTTCGATTCTCCTACAATGAGCAGTTCTTC; cdr3_aa: CATKFRFSYNEQFF
d_call: NA; clone_size: NA; j_call: TRBJ1-1; cdr3_length: 15; v_call: TRBV7-9; cdr3_nt: TGTGCCAGCAGCGAGGTCGCCCCGCCGAACACTGAAGCTTTCTTT; cdr3_aa: CASSEVAPPNTEAFF
d_call: TRBD2; clone_size: NA; j_call: TRBJ2-2; cdr3_length: 14; v_call: TRBV24-1; cdr3_nt: TGTGCCACCAGATCTCCGGGAGGCACCGGGGAGCTGTTTTTT; cdr3_aa: CATRSPGGTGELFF
d_call: TRBD1; clone_size: NA; j_call: TRBJ1-1; cdr3_length: 14; v_call: TRBV19; cdr3_nt: TGTGCCAGTAGTATCCAACAGGGGAGTACTGAAGCTTTCTTT; cdr3_aa: CASSIQQGSTEAFF
d_call: NA; clone_size: NA; j_call: TRBJ1-3; cdr3_length: 13; v_call: TRBV5-1; cdr3_nt: TGCGCCAGCAGCTTGACCTCTGGAAACACCATATATTTT; cdr3_aa: CASSLTSGNTIYF
d_call: NA; clone_size: few; j_call: TRBJ2-3; cdr3_length: 15; v_call: TRBV18; cdr3_nt: TGTGCCAGCTCACCAGGGGGGGCCGGCACAGATACGCAGTATTTT; cdr3_aa: CASSPGGAGTDTQYF